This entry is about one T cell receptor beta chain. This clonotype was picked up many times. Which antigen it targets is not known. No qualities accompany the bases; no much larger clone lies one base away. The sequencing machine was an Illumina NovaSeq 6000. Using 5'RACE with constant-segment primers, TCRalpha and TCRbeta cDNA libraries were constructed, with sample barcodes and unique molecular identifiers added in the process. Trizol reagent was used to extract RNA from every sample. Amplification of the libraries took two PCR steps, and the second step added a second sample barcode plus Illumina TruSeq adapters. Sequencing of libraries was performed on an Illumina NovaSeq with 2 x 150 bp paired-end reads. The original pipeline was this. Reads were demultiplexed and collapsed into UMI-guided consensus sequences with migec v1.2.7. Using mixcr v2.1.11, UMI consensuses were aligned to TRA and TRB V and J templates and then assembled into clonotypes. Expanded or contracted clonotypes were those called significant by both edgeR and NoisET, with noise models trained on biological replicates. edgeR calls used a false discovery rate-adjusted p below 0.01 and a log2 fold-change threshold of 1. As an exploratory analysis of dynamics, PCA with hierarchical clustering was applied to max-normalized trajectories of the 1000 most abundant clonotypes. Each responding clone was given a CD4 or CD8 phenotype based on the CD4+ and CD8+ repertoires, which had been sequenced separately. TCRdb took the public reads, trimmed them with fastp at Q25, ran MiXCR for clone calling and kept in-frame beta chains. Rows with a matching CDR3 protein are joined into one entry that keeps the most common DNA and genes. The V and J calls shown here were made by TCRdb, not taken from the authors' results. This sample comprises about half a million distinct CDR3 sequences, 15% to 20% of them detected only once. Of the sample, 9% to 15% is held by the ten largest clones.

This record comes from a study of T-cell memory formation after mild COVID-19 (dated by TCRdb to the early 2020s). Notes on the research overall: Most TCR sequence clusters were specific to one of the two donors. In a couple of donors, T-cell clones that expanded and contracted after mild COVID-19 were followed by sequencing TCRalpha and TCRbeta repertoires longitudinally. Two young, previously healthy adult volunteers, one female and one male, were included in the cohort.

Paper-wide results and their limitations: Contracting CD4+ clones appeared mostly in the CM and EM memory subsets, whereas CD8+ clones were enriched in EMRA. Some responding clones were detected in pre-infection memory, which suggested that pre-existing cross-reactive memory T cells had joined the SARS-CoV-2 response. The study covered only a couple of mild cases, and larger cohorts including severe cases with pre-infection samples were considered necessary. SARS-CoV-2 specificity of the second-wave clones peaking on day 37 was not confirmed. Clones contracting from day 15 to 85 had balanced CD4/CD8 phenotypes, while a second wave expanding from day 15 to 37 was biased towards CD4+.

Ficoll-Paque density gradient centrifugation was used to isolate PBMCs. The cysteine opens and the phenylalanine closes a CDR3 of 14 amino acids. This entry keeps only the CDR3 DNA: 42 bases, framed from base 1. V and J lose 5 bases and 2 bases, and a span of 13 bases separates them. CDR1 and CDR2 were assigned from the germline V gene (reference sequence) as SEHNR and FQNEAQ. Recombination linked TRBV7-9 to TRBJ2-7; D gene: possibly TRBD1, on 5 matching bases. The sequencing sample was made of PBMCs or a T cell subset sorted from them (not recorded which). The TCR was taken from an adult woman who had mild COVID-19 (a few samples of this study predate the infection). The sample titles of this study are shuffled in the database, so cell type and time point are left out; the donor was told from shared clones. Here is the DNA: TGTGCCAGCAGCCTCAACAGGAGCCCCTACGAGCAGTACTTC. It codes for CASSLNRSPYEQYF.